This T cell receptor (beta chain) emerged from a study of CD8 T cells in Susac syndrome. The CDR3 extends over 13 amino acids. Germline-derived CDR1 and CDR2 are SEHNR and FQNEAQ (reference sequence). Trimming pared 5 bases from V and 8 bases from J, leaving 13 bases between. Reverse transcription of about 0.45 to 1 ug RNA was carried out with random hexamers. TCRdb used MiXCR to reprocess the immunoSEQ multiplex PCR reads, holding one entry per CDR3 protein. Of around 280,000 distinct CDR3 sequences listed, about 85% are singletons. The sequenced sample was CD8+ T cells from PBMCs. The receptor comes from a human donor with multiple sclerosis. V and J are TRBV7-9 and TRBJ2-1; D may be TRBD2 (6 bases). CDR3 bases: TGTGCCAGCAGCCGCCGAGAGCGGGATGAGCAGTTCTTC. Residues: CASSRRERDEQFF.